This T cell receptor beta chain appears in the sequencing data of a study of CD8 T cells in ankylosing spondylitis. It was by quantitative 5'-RACE with molecular barcodes that TCR beta libraries were made. TCRdb analysed the 5' RACE reads with MiXCR anew, one entry per CDR3 protein. The sample shows some 130,000 distinct CDR3 sequences, roughly 15% of them seen only once. V was clipped by 3 bases and J by 2 bases; unmatched bases: 1. This CDR3 region has 14 residues. This clonotype came up many times. What it binds is not known. Findings of the study overall: Fewer than ten highly homologous variants made up a TCR beta motif, and this motif appeared characteristic of ankylosing spondylitis blood.

The sequenced sample consisted of blood, either unsorted or a sorted T cell fraction (not recorded which). The J gene is TRBJ2-5, the V gene TRBV12-3 or TRBV12-4; 9 bases agree with TRBD2. The clonotype originates from a female donor with ankylosing spondylitis or in good health (not recorded which). The CDR3 loop is CASSLRGGQETQYF. The CDR3 nucleotides read TGTGCCAGCAGTTTGCGGGGGGGACAAGAGACCCAGTACTTC.